These T cell receptor beta chains were read from a single sample in a study of CD4 T cell repertoires in COVID-19. Some clones are missing from TCRdb's copy, which holds only in-frame ones; the method was immunoSEQ multiplex PCR. The sample holds about 75,000 clones, 83% seen once. Material: CD4+ T cells from peripheral blood, obtained after recovery from COVID-19. The origin of the receptors is a human donor who had COVID-19. The CDR3 runs from the conserved cysteine through the conserved F or W. D genes are given only for firm matches. Clone size is given for some rows only: seen once, a few or many times, or a class if the clone is expanded.

16	.	TRBV4-2	TRBJ1-2	TRBD1	CASSQDNGQGARGYTF	TGTGCCAGCAGCCAAGATAACGGACAGGGGGCTCGTGGCTACACCTTC
12	.	TRBV3-1/TRBV3-2	TRBJ1-2	TRBD1	CASTLGQVGYTF	TGTGCCAGCACCCTTGGACAGGTTGGCTACACCTTC
11	.	TRBV7-9	TRBJ2-3	.	CASSSTDTQYF	TGTGCCAGCAGCTCCACAGATACGCAGTATTTT
15	.	TRBV6-5	TRBJ1-5	.	CASRQNAQGDQPQHF	TGTGCCAGCAGGCAGAACGCCCAAGGAGATCAGCCCCAGCATTTT
15	.	TRBV29-1	TRBJ2-1	TRBD2	CSAKPGTRSTGEQFF	TGCAGCGCAAAACCCGGGACTAGGAGCACGGGTGAGCAGTTCTTC
14	.	TRBV7-9	TRBJ1-1	TRBD1	CASSLDLGQGEAFF	TGTGCCAGCAGCTTAGACTTGGGACAGGGTGAAGCTTTCTTT
15	few	TRBV3-1/TRBV3-2	TRBJ2-7	.	CASSQMTGATYEQYF	TGTGCCAGCAGTCAGATGACAGGAGCCACCTACGAGCAGTACTTC
15	.	TRBV7-2	TRBJ2-7	TRBD1	CASSLGGQGVNEQYF	TGTGCCAGCAGCTTAGGGGGACAGGGAGTGAACGAGCAGTACTTC
15	.	TRBV6-1	TRBJ1-2	.	CASSDMGPRDYGYTF	TGTGCCAGCAGTGACATGGGTCCCAGAGACTATGGCTACACCTTC
14	.	TRBV10-2	TRBJ1-2	.	CASSGQVLWYGYTF	TGCGCCAGCAGTGGCCAGGTTCTTTGGTATGGCTACACCTTC
13	.	TRBV25-1	TRBJ2-7	TRBD2	CASSERGLDEQYF	TGTGCCAGCAGTGAACGGGGACTAGACGAGCAGTACTTC
13	.	TRBV7-8	TRBJ2-7	.	CASWPGVGYEQYF	TGTGCCAGCTGGCCGGGAGTAGGGTACGAGCAGTACTTC
16	.	TRBV2	TRBJ2-1	TRBD2	CASTRWLADTYNEQFF	TGTGCCAGCACGAGGTGGCTAGCGGACACCTACAATGAGCAGTTCTTC
13	.	TRBV6-4	TRBJ2-3	.	CASSEGAGSTQYF	TGTGCCAGCAGTGAGGGAGCGGGCAGTACGCAGTATTTT
16	.	TRBV24-1	TRBJ2-1	.	CATSDGGGRRTNEQFF	TGTGCCACCAGTGATGGTGGGGGGAGGAGAACTAATGAGCAGTTCTTC
12	.	TRBV6-5	TRBJ1-2	.	CASSYGDGGYTF	TGTGCCAGCAGTTACGGGGATGGCGGCTACACCTTC
16	once	TRBV30	TRBJ1-2	.	CAWSVWSGTPNYGYTF	TGTGCCTGGAGTGTATGGTCAGGGACGCCCAACTATGGCTACACCTTC
18	few	TRBV15	TRBJ2-1	.	CATSDTGRQGGNAYEQFF	TGTGCCACCAGCGACACCGGACGGCAGGGGGGGAACGCCTATGAGCAGTTCTTC
18	.	TRBV2	TRBJ2-3	TRBD2	CASRGGLAGQQTTDTQYF	TGTGCCAGCAGGGGGGGACTAGCGGGGCAACAGACCACAGATACGCAGTATTTT
14	.	TRBV19	TRBJ1-1	.	CASITGRGNTEAFF	TGTGCCAGTATTACGGGACGGGGGAACACTGAAGCTTTCTTT
14	medium-sized	TRBV5-1	TRBJ2-2	.	CASSLALDAGELFF	TGCGCCAGCAGCTTGGCCCTGGATGCCGGGGAGCTGTTTTTT
14	.	TRBV19	TRBJ2-5	.	CASSNQGREETQYF	TGTGCCAGTAGTAATCAGGGGCGAGAAGAGACCCAGTACTTC
15	.	TRBV3-1/TRBV3-2	TRBJ2-7	TRBD2	CASSQGRGGPYEQYF	TGTGCCAGCAGCCAAGGGCGGGGGGGTCCCTACGAGCAGTACTTC
16	.	TRBV19	TRBJ1-5	TRBD1	CASSRTSDRGHSAQHF	TGTGCCAGTAGTAGAACCTCGGACAGGGGGCATTCGGCCCAGCATTTT
20	.	TRBV28	TRBJ2-3	.	CASSSILVDSPYASTDTQYF	TGTGCCAGCAGTTCGATTCTGGTGGACAGCCCTTACGCTTCCACAGATACGCAGTATTTT
17	.	TRBV5-1	TRBJ1-3	.	CASSFRLGSYSGNTIYF	TGCGCCAGCAGCTTTAGGCTCGGATCTTACTCTGGAAACACCATATATTTT